Given below is one T cell receptor (beta chain) in context. These data originate in a study of CD8 T cells in Susac syndrome. When the RNA was reverse transcribed, random hexamers were used with an input of about 0.45 to 1 ug. TCRdb reprocessed the immunoSEQ multiplex PCR reads with MiXCR, giving one entry per CDR3 protein. The sample carries about 200,000 distinct CDR3 sequences, roughly 92% recorded once. Germline V lookup: CDR1 MNHEY, CDR2 SMNVEV (reference sequence). Trimming stripped 5 bases from V and 2 bases from J, with 12 bases between. The CDR3 sequence is 14 residues long. The sequencing sample was made of CD8+ T cells from PBMCs. This receptor was obtained from a human donor with multiple sclerosis. The chain is built from TRBV27 and TRBJ1-2, with unresolved D. The CDR3 DNA follows: TGTGCCAGCAGTCCCCTGACACCGAACTATGGCTACACCTTC. This codes for CASSPLTPNYGYTF.